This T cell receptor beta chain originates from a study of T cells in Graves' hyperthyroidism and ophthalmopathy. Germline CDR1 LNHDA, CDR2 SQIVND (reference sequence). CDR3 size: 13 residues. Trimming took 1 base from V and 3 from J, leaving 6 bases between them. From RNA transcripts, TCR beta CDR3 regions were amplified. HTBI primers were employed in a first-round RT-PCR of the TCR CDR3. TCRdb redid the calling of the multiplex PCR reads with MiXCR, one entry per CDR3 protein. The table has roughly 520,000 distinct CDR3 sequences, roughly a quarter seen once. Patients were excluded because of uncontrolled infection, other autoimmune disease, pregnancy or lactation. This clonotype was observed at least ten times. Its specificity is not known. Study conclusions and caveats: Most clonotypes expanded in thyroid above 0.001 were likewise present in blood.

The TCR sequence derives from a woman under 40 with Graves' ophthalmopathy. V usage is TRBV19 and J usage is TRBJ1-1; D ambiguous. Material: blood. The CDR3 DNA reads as TGTGCCAGTAGTATAGGAGCGCACACTGAAGCTTTCTTT. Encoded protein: CASSIGAHTEAFF.